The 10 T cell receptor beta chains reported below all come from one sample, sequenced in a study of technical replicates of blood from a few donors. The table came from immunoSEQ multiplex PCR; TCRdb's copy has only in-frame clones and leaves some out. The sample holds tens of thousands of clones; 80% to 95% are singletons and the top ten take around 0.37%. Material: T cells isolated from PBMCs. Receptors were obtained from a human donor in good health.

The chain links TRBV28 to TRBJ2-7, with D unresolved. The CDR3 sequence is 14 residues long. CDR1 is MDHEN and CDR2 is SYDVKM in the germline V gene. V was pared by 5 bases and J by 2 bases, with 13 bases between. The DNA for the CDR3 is TGTGCCAGCAGTCCTCCAATAAGAGCCTACGAGCAGTACTTC. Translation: CASSPPIRAYEQYF.

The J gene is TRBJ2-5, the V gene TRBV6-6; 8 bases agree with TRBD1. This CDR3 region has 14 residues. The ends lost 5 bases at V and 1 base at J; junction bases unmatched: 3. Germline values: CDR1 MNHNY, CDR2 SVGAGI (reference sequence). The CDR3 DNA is TGTGCCAGCAGTCAGGGACAGGCCCAAGAGACCCAGTACTTC. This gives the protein CASSQGQAQETQYF.

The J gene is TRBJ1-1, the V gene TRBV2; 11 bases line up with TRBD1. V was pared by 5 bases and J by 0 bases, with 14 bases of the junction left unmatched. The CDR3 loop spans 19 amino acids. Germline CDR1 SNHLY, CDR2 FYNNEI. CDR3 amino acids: CASSPPRYGTGGVNTEAFF. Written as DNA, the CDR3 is TGTGCCAGCAGTCCCCCGCGGTATGGGACAGGGGGTGTGAACACTGAAGCTTTCTTT.

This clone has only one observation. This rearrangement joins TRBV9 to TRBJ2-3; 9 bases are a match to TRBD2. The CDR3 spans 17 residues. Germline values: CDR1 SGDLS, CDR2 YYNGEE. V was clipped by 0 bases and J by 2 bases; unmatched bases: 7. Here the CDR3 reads CASSVESAGGFTDTQYF. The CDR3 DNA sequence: TGTGCCAGCAGCGTAGAGTCTGCGGGAGGGTTCACAGATACGCAGTATTTT.

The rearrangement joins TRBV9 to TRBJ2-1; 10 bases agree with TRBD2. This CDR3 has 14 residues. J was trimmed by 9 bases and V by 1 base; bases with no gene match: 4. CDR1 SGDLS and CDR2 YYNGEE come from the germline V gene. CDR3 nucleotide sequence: TGTGCCAGCAGCGTACCTAGCGGGAGATCTGAGCAGTTCTTC. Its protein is CASSVPSGRSEQFF.

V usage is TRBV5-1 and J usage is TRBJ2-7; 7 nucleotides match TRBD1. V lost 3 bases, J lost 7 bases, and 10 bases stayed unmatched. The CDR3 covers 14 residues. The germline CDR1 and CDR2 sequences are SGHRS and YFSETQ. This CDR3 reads CASSSGQSWEEQYF. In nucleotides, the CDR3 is TGCGCCAGCAGCTCGGGACAGTCGTGGGAAGAGCAGTACTTC.

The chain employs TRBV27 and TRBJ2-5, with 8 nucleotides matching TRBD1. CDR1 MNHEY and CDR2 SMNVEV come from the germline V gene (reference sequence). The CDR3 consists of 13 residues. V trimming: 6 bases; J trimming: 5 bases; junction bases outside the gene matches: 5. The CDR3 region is CASRDRERETQYF. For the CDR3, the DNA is TGTGCCAGCAGGGACAGGGAGCGGGAGACCCAGTACTTC.

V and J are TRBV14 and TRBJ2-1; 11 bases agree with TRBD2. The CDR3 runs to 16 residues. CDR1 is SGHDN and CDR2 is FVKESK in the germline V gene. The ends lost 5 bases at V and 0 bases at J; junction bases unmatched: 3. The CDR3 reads CASSTLAGGSYNEQFF. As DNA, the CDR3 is TGTGCCAGCAGCACCCTAGCGGGAGGCTCCTACAATGAGCAGTTCTTC.

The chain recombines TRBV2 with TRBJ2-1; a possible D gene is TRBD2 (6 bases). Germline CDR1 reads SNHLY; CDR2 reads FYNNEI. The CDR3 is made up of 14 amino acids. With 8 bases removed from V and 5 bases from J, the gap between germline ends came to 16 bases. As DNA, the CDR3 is TGTGCCAGCCTTACCGGGACTCCTCACAATGAGCAGTTCTTC. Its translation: CASLTGTPHNEQFF. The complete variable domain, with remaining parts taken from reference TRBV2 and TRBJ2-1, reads EPEVTQTPSHQVTQMGQEVILRCVPISNHLYFYWYRQILGQKVEFLVSFYNNEISEKSEIFDDQFSVERPDGSNFTLKIRSTKLEDSAMYFCASLTGTPHNEQFFGPGTRLTVL.

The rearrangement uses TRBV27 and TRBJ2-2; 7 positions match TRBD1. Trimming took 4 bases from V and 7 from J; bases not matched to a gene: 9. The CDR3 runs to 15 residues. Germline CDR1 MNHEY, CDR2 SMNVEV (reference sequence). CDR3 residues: CASSSTQGNGGELFF. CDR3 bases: TGTGCCAGCAGTTCCACACAGGGGAACGGCGGGGAGCTGTTTTTT.